This passage covers 22 T cell receptor beta chains from one sample sequenced in a study of shared T cell receptors in the human thymus. TCRdb's table, derived via immunoSEQ multiplex PCR, lists solely in-frame clones and lacks some. The data show hundreds of thousands of clones, more than 75% seen once. These same data were also listed under a study on human thymus T cells.

Material: thymocytes. The receptors come from a boy in the first two years of life with a congenital heart defect.

This chain links TRBV4-3 with TRBJ2-3; TRBD2 aligns across 11 bases. Germline loops: CDR1 LGHNA, CDR2 YSLEER. J was trimmed by 10 bases and V by 3 bases; bases with no gene match: 12. This CDR3 has 16 residues. The CDR3 nucleotides are TGCGCCAGCAGCCACAAATCGGGGACTAGCGGCCTGGCGCAGTATTTT. The encoded protein is CASSHKSGTSGLAQYF.

The chain employs TRBV5-1 and TRBJ2-7, with 8 bases fitting TRBD2. J gave up 3 bases and V 3 bases, and 8 bases lay outside the gene matches. CDR1 SGHRS and CDR2 YFSETQ come from the germline V gene. The CDR3 runs 15 residues. CDR3 region: CASSWGDGRGYEQYF. The CDR3 bases are TGCGCCAGCAGCTGGGGTGACGGGAGGGGCTACGAGCAGTACTTC.

The gene calls are TRBV28 and TRBJ1-6; 8 bases fit TRBD1. The CDR3 loop spans 15 amino acids. V was clipped by 3 bases and J by 6 bases; unmatched bases: 4. Germline assignment: CDR1 MDHEN and CDR2 SYDVKM. The DNA for the CDR3 is TGTGCCAGCAGTTTGGGACAGGAGGTTAATTCACCCCTCCACTTT. It encodes CASSLGQEVNSPLHF.

The gene calls are TRBV5-4 and TRBJ2-1; D unresolved. This CDR3 spans 19 amino acids. Germline-derived CDR1 and CDR2 are SGHNT and YYREEE (reference sequence). Deletions cut 0 bases from V and 0 bases from J, with 19 bases between. Written as DNA, the CDR3 is TGTGCCAGCAGCTTGGCCCTAGGATCCCCACTAAGCTCCTACAATGAGCAGTTCTTC. This gives the protein CASSLALGSPLSSYNEQFF.

V usage is TRBV10-3 and J usage is TRBJ1-4; the D is unclear. The germline CDR1 and CDR2 sequences are ENHRY and SYGVKD. V was pared by 5 bases and J by 7 bases, with 11 bases between. The CDR3 sequence is 13 residues long. CDR3 residues: CAISRTAGEKLFF. CDR3 in DNA: TGTGCCATCAGTCGCACCGCGGGTGAAAAACTGTTTTTT.

CDR3 sequence reads: CASSSKGGIGYTF. The CDR3 nucleotides read TGTGCCAGCAGCTCAAAGGGAGGAATAGGCTACACCTTC. This chain uses TRBV6-5 with TRBJ1-2, with D unresolved. The CDR3 has 13 residues. Germline lookup yields CDR1 MNHEY and CDR2 SVGAGI. V was trimmed by 6 bases and J by 8 bases, leaving 16 bases between them.

The chain combines TRBV6-6 with TRBJ2-5, with 10 bases aligning to TRBD1. The CDR3 consists of 13 residues. V trimming: 6 bases; J trimming: 13 bases; junction bases outside the gene matches: 11. CDR1 MNHNY and CDR2 SVGAGI come from the germline V gene (reference sequence). This CDR3 is CASSSSGQGPSYF. CDR3 sequence (DNA): TGTGCCAGCAGCTCCTCGGGACAGGGGCCTTCGTACTTC.

The rearrangement links TRBV11-1 to TRBJ2-7, with 10 bases aligning to TRBD2. CDR3 length: 18 residues. Germline V lookup: CDR1 SGHAT, CDR2 FQDESV (reference sequence). V was clipped by 0 bases and J by 0 bases; unmatched bases: 8. The CDR3 nucleotides are TGTGCCAGCAGCTTAGCACCTAGCGGGGGTCCTAGCTCCTACGAGCAGTACTTC. Translating gives CASSLAPSGGPSSYEQYF. The full variable domain, in which reference TRBV11-1 and TRBJ2-7 provide the parts outside the CDR3, is EAEVAQSPRYKITEKSQAVAFWCDPISGHATLYWYRQILGQGPELLVQFQDESVVDDSQLPKDRFSAERLKGVDSTLKIQPAELGDSAMYLCASSLAPSGGPSSYEQYFGPGTRLTVT.

The chain carries TRBV30 and TRBJ2-2, with a possible D match to TRBD2 (5 bases). The CDR3 has 15 amino acids. Germline lookup yields CDR1 GTSNPN and CDR2 SVGIG (reference sequence). V was clipped by 5 bases and J by 7 bases, with 20 bases between them. The CDR3: CAWLLGPRRDGELFF. The CDR3 nucleotides are TGTGCCTGGCTACTCGGGCCTCGACGGGACGGGGAGCTGTTTTTT.

The chain carries TRBV4-2 and TRBJ2-2; 8 positions agree with TRBD2. The germline V gene has CDR1 LGHNA and CDR2 YNFKEQ. With V trimmed by 6 bases and J by 0 bases, 3 bases remained unmatched. The CDR3 sequence is 15 residues long. CDR3 sequence (DNA): TGTGCCAGCAGGGGACTAGTATCGAACACCGGGGAGCTGTTTTTT. Protein sequence: CASRGLVSNTGELFF.

The V and J genes are TRBV27 and TRBJ1-5; 8 positions match TRBD1. J lost 4 bases, V lost 8 bases, and 10 bases had no gene match. The CDR3 is 15 residues long. Germline CDR1 MNHEY, CDR2 SMNVEV (reference sequence). The CDR3 DNA sequence: TGTGCCAGCGGCAACCAGGGGGCTCGGAATCAGCCCCAGCATTTT. Its translation is CASGNQGARNQPQHF.

This clone was detected a few times. This rearrangement joins TRBV25-1 to TRBJ2-1; the match to TRBD1 covers 11 bases. Germline V gene data show CDR1 as MGHDK and CDR2 as SYGVNS. The CDR3 is 15 residues long. The trim removed 2 bases at V and 5 bases at J, leaving 2 bases unmatched. The CDR3: CASSEGDRGNNEQFF. The CDR3 DNA reads TGTGCCAGCAGTGAAGGGGACAGGGGGAACAATGAGCAGTTCTTC. Based on the CDR3 plus reference TRBV25-1 and TRBJ2-1, the full variable domain is EADIYQTPRYLVIGTGKKITLECSQTMGHDKMYWYQQDPGMELHLIHYSYGVNSTEKGDLSSESTVSRIRTEHFPLTLESARPSHTSQYLCASSEGDRGNNEQFFGPGTRLTVL.

The rearrangement joins TRBV30 to TRBJ2-7; a possible D gene is TRBD2 (6 bases). CDR3 length: 18 amino acids. V lost 3 bases, J lost 7 bases, and 31 bases lay in between. Germline assignment: CDR1 GTSNPN and CDR2 SVGIG (reference sequence). The CDR3 protein is CAWSISSDYFGGPEEQYF. The CDR3 nucleotides are TGTGCCTGGAGCATCTCCTCGGACTACTTCGGAGGGCCAGAGGAGCAGTACTTC.

The chain couples TRBV6-5 to TRBJ2-7, with 9 bases that match TRBD2. Germline CDR1 is MNHEY and CDR2 is SVGAGI. The CDR3 sequence is 13 residues long. With V trimmed by 5 bases and J by 6 bases, 5 bases remained unmatched. DNA of the CDR3: TGTGCCAGCAGTGGGCGGGAGGGCCGCGAGCAGTACTTC. Translating gives CASSGREGREQYF.

The chain couples TRBV5-8 to TRBJ1-1; 11 nucleotides match TRBD1. CDR3 length: 14 residues. The V gene end was trimmed by 6 bases and the J gene end by 3 bases; junction bases not matched to a gene: 4. Germline V gene sequence: CDR1 SGHTS, CDR2 YDEGEE. The chain's CDR3 is CASNGQGADTEAFF. DNA for the CDR3: TGTGCCAGCAACGGACAGGGGGCGGACACTGAAGCTTTCTTT.

The chain links TRBV28 to TRBJ2-7; TRBD2 matches at 9 bases. V was clipped by 8 bases and J by 5 bases; unmatched bases: 10. This CDR3 region has 14 residues. The germline CDR1 and CDR2 sequences are MDHEN and SYDVKM. The CDR3 nucleotides are TGTGCCAGCGGCCCGCGCGGGAGGGTGAACGAGCAGTACTTC. Its protein product is CASGPRGRVNEQYF.

The chain uses TRBV9 and TRBJ1-4; no definite D call. Trimming cost V 5 bases and J 2 bases, with 28 bases left between them. CDR1 is SGDLS, CDR2 YYNGEE, per germline. The CDR3 extends over 20 amino acids. As DNA, the CDR3 is TGTGCCAGCAGAGGGCGGGCGTTTTGGTTGGTTATCGGGACTAATGAAAAACTGTTTTTT. This codes for CASRGRAFWLVIGTNEKLFF. The whole variable domain, filled in from reference TRBV9 and TRBJ1-4, reads DSGVTQTPKHLITATGQRVTLRCSPRSGDLSVYWYQQSLDQGLQFLIQYYNGEERAKGNILERFSAQQFPDLHSELNLSSLELGDSALYFCASRGRAFWLVIGTNEKLFFGSGTQLSVL.

The chain combines TRBV9 with TRBJ2-7; 8 nucleotides agree with TRBD2. Germline assignment: CDR1 SGDLS and CDR2 YYNGEE. The CDR3 is 16 amino acids. Unmatched junction bases numbered 7, after V lost 0 bases and J lost 2 bases. Here the CDR3 reads CASSVGGLAGTYEQYF. CDR3 DNA sequence: TGTGCCAGCAGCGTAGGGGGTCTAGCGGGTACCTACGAGCAGTACTTC.

The CDR3 coding sequence is TGTGCCAGCAGCGTCCCGGACAGGGTGGGATCCGGGGAGCTGTTTTTT. Translated: CASSVPDRVGSGELFF. This chain uses TRBV11-2 with TRBJ2-2; TRBD1 matches at 8 bases. The germline CDR1 and CDR2 sequences are SGHAT and FQNNGV. CDR3 size: 16 residues. V lost 5 bases, J lost 6 bases, and 11 bases stayed unmatched.

Of note for this clone: The sample holds other DNA sequences that translate to the same CDR3. The rearrangement joins TRBV5-4 to TRBJ2-7; 7 nucleotides match TRBD2. The CDR3 sequence is 16 residues long. CDR1 and CDR2 from the germline V gene are SGHNT and YYREEE (reference sequence). V was clipped by 4 bases and J by 2 bases; unmatched bases: 12. CDR3: CASSRRGTIRTYEQYF. The CDR3 DNA reads TGTGCCAGCAGCCGGCGGGGGACGATCCGAACCTACGAGCAGTACTTC.

This rearrangement joins TRBV19 to TRBJ2-1; D unresolved. This CDR3 has 12 residues. Germline values: CDR1 LNHDA, CDR2 SQIVND (reference sequence). V was pared by 6 bases and J by 6 bases, with 9 bases between. The CDR3 is CASSLDINEQFF. The DNA of the CDR3 is TGTGCCAGTAGCCTCGACATCAATGAGCAGTTCTTC. The variable domain in full, with the rest retrieved from reference TRBV19 and TRBJ2-1, is DGGITQSPKYLFRKEGQNVTLSCEQNLNHDAMYWYRQDPGQGLRLIYYSQIVNDFQKGDIAEGYSVSREKKESFPLTVTSAQKNPTAFYLCASSLDINEQFFGPGTRLTVL.

This rearrangement joins TRBV10-3 to TRBJ2-5; D may be TRBD2 (6 bases). CDR1 and CDR2 (germline): ENHRY, SYGVKD. CDR3 length: 17 residues. With 2 bases removed from V and 5 bases from J, the gap between germline ends came to 21 bases. In nucleotides, the CDR3 is TGTGCCATCAGTGAGACAAGGCGGGGAAGCATTCGGGAGACCCAGTACTTC. Protein: CAISETRRGSIRETQYF.